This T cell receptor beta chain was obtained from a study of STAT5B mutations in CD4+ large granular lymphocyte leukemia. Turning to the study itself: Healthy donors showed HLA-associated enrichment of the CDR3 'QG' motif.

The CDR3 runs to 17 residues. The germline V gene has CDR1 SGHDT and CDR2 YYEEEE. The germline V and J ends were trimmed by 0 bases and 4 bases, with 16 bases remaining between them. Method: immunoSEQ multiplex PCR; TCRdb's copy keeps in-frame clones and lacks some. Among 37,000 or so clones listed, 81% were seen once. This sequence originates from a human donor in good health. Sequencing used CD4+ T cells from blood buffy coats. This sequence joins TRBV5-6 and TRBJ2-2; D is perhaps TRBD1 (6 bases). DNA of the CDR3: TGTGCCAGCAGCTTGGTCGCGCACTTAGGGGGCACCGGGGAGCTGTTTTTT. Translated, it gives CASSLVAHLGGTGELFF.